The T cell receptor beta chain under discussion was sequenced for a study of identical twins. Study results and limitations: Zero-insertion results could be subject to partial confounding by invariant MAIT and iNKT cells. Conclusions relied on cross-sectional statistical analysis, not following the same donors. In cord blood, abundant beta clonotypes had fewer insertions; memory showed no trend.

Germline CDR1 reads LGHDT; CDR2 reads YNNKEL (reference sequence). Trimming removed 4 bases from V and 5 bases from J, with 21 bases in between. This CDR3 is built from 16 residues. This clonotype was found a few times. Its antigen remains unknown. TCRdb processed the 5' RACE reads anew with MiXCR; each CDR3 protein has one entry. The table records 200,000 to 250,000 distinct CDR3 sequences, roughly 7% of them present only once. In addition, the sample was reused for a study of yellow fever vaccine responses in identical twins.

The chain is built from TRBV3-1 and TRBJ2-7; D perhaps matches TRBD1 (6 bases). The sample comprised memory (CD45RO+) T cells sorted from blood. The origin of this receptor is a woman younger than 30 in good health. This CDR3 is CASSRPQTDRRNEQYF. The CDR3 nucleotides read TGTGCCAGCAGCCGACCACAGACGGACAGAAGGAACGAGCAGTACTTC.